The rows below give T cell receptor beta chains drawn from one sample of a study of T-cell memory formation after mild COVID-19. TCRdb fed the 5' RACE reads into MiXCR, producing one record per CDR3 protein. The repertoire has some 49,000 distinct CDR3 sequences, 25% to 35% of them found once; the top ten carry 43%. Sequenced material: PBMCs or a T cell subset sorted from them (not recorded which). These receptors were collected from a man younger than 35 who had mild COVID-19 (a few samples of this study predate the infection). Cell type and time point are not known. Each CDR3 is given with its conserved first and last residue. The order of the fields is clone size, D gene, V gene, J gene, CDR3 DNA, CDR3 protein. D genes are given only for firm matches. Where a row states a size, it is once, few, many or the class of an expanded clone; other rows omit it.

clone size: .; D gene: .; V gene: TRBV27; J gene: TRBJ2-7; CDR3 DNA: TGTGCCAGCAGTTTATCTGGGGAGCAGTACTTC; CDR3 protein: CASSLSGEQYF
clone size: .; D gene: .; V gene: TRBV5-6; J gene: TRBJ1-5; CDR3 DNA: TGTGCCAGCAGCTTAATGGGTTTCAGCAATCAGCCCCAGCATTTT; CDR3 protein: CASSLMGFSNQPQHF
clone size: .; D gene: .; V gene: TRBV7-9; J gene: TRBJ2-3; CDR3 DNA: TGTGCCAGCAGCAGCTCGGGGGGCGGATATACGCAGTATTTT; CDR3 protein: CASSSSGGGYTQYF
clone size: few; D gene: .; V gene: TRBV5-1; J gene: TRBJ2-5; CDR3 DNA: TGCGCCAGCCGAGAGCGCCAAGAGACCCAGTACTTC; CDR3 protein: CASRERQETQYF
clone size: .; D gene: .; V gene: TRBV29-1; J gene: TRBJ2-7; CDR3 DNA: TGCAGCGTTGGGAAAATGGACGGCTACGAGCAGTACTTC; CDR3 protein: CSVGKMDGYEQYF
clone size: few; D gene: .; V gene: TRBV6-4; J gene: TRBJ2-2; CDR3 DNA: TGTGCCAGCAGTGACGGGGAAACCGGGGAGCTGTTTTTT; CDR3 protein: CASSDGETGELFF
clone size: .; D gene: .; V gene: TRBV9; J gene: TRBJ2-3; CDR3 DNA: TGTGCCAGCAGCGTAGAGAGCCCAGATACGCAGTATTTT; CDR3 protein: CASSVESPDTQYF
clone size: few; D gene: .; V gene: TRBV12-3/TRBV12-4; J gene: TRBJ2-5; CDR3 DNA: TGTGCCAGCAGCCGACTAGTGGACGAGACCCAGTACTTC; CDR3 protein: CASSRLVDETQYF
clone size: few; D gene: .; V gene: TRBV4-3; J gene: TRBJ2-5; CDR3 DNA: TGCGCCAGCAGCCAAGTTCTGGGGAAAGTAGAGACCCAGTACTTC; CDR3 protein: CASSQVLGKVETQYF
clone size: few; D gene: .; V gene: TRBV6-5; J gene: TRBJ1-1; CDR3 DNA: TGTGCCAGCAGTTATAGGGGCTCTGAAGCTTTCTTT; CDR3 protein: CASSYRGSEAFF
clone size: few; D gene: .; V gene: TRBV6-2/TRBV6-3; J gene: TRBJ2-7; CDR3 DNA: TGTGCCAGCAGTTACAGGGAGCCTTACGAGCAGTACTTC; CDR3 protein: CASSYREPYEQYF
clone size: few; D gene: .; V gene: TRBV5-1; J gene: TRBJ2-3; CDR3 DNA: TGCGCCAGCACCCCCAAGCGGACTACTACAGATACGCAGTATTTT; CDR3 protein: CASTPKRTTTDTQYF
clone size: .; D gene: .; V gene: TRBV5-1; J gene: TRBJ2-1; CDR3 DNA: TGCGCCAGCAGCTTGGCGGTCCTCGGGGACAATGAGCAGTTCTTC; CDR3 protein: CASSLAVLGDNEQFF
clone size: .; D gene: .; V gene: TRBV29-1; J gene: TRBJ2-1; CDR3 DNA: TGCAGCGTTGAGGGCGACACGTCTTATTCGACTGAGCAGTTCTTC; CDR3 protein: CSVEGDTSYSTEQFF
clone size: .; D gene: TRBD1; V gene: TRBV7-9; J gene: TRBJ1-1; CDR3 DNA: TGTGCCAGCAGCGTCGGACAGGTGAACACTGAAGCTTTCTTT; CDR3 protein: CASSVGQVNTEAFF
clone size: .; D gene: .; V gene: TRBV6-2/TRBV6-3; J gene: TRBJ2-1; CDR3 DNA: TGTGCCAGCAGCAACTACAATGAGCAGTTCTTC; CDR3 protein: CASSNYNEQFF
clone size: few; D gene: .; V gene: TRBV4-1; J gene: TRBJ2-5; CDR3 DNA: TGCGCCAGCAGCCAAGTTCCGCAGCAAGAGACCCAGTACTTC; CDR3 protein: CASSQVPQQETQYF
clone size: .; D gene: TRBD1; V gene: TRBV10-1; J gene: TRBJ1-2; CDR3 DNA: TGCGCCAGCTACCGGGACAGGGGGCATGGCTACACCTTC; CDR3 protein: CASYRDRGHGYTF
clone size: .; D gene: .; V gene: TRBV7-6; J gene: TRBJ1-1; CDR3 DNA: TGTGCCAGCAGCTTAGACGCCTCGGGGGACACTGAAGCTTTCTTT; CDR3 protein: CASSLDASGDTEAFF
clone size: few; D gene: .; V gene: TRBV29-1; J gene: TRBJ2-3; CDR3 DNA: TGCAGCGTTGAAGATCCCCCGGGGGTTCGGCAAGATACGCAGTATTTT; CDR3 protein: CSVEDPPGVRQDTQYF
clone size: few; D gene: TRBD1; V gene: TRBV7-9; J gene: TRBJ1-2; CDR3 DNA: TGTGCCAGCAGCTCGTCTCGGACAGGGCAGTCTGGCTACACCTTC; CDR3 protein: CASSSSRTGQSGYTF
clone size: .; D gene: TRBD1; V gene: TRBV7-2; J gene: TRBJ1-2; CDR3 DNA: TGTGCCAGCAGCCGGCGCGGACAGGATGTTGGCTACACCTTC; CDR3 protein: CASSRRGQDVGYTF
clone size: .; D gene: .; V gene: TRBV4-3; J gene: TRBJ1-4; CDR3 DNA: TGCGCCAGCAGCCAAGTCTCGGGGCCTAATGAAAAACTGTTTTTT; CDR3 protein: CASSQVSGPNEKLFF
clone size: .; D gene: TRBD2; V gene: TRBV10-3; J gene: TRBJ2-5; CDR3 DNA: TGTGCCATCAGTGGTACCACGGGGGGACGACAAGAGACCCAGTACTTC; CDR3 protein: CAISGTTGGRQETQYF
clone size: few; D gene: .; V gene: TRBV4-3; J gene: TRBJ2-1; CDR3 DNA: TGCGCCAGCAGCCCCGGGACTTCCCCTGGGCAGTTCTTC; CDR3 protein: CASSPGTSPGQFF
clone size: .; D gene: TRBD1; V gene: TRBV25-1; J gene: TRBJ1-6; CDR3 DNA: TGTGCCAGCAGGACAGGGGGCACGTCACCCCTCCACTTT; CDR3 protein: CASRTGGTSPLHF
clone size: .; D gene: .; V gene: TRBV9; J gene: TRBJ2-3; CDR3 DNA: TGTGCCAGCAGCGTAGGCCCCACAGATACGCAGTATTTT; CDR3 protein: CASSVGPTDTQYF
clone size: few; D gene: TRBD2; V gene: TRBV20-1; J gene: TRBJ2-1; CDR3 DNA: TGCAGTGCTCCTGGGACTAGCAGATACAATGAGCAGTTCTTC; CDR3 protein: CSAPGTSRYNEQFF
clone size: few; D gene: .; V gene: TRBV7-9; J gene: TRBJ1-1; CDR3 DNA: TGTGCCAGCAGCTCCCCCCCTTTGAACACTGAAGCTTTCTTT; CDR3 protein: CASSSPPLNTEAFF
clone size: .; D gene: .; V gene: TRBV5-1; J gene: TRBJ1-1; CDR3 DNA: TGCGCCAGCAGCTTGGTCGGACGGACGAACACTGAAGCTTTCTTT; CDR3 protein: CASSLVGRTNTEAFF
clone size: few; D gene: TRBD1; V gene: TRBV12-3/TRBV12-4; J gene: TRBJ1-2; CDR3 DNA: TGTGCCAGCACCTTCGGACAGGGAAACTATGGCTACACCTTC; CDR3 protein: CASTFGQGNYGYTF
clone size: few; D gene: .; V gene: TRBV2; J gene: TRBJ2-1; CDR3 DNA: TGTGCCAGCAGTAGGGCCTTACTGCCCTACAATGAGCAGTTCTTC; CDR3 protein: CASSRALLPYNEQFF
clone size: .; D gene: .; V gene: TRBV6-5; J gene: TRBJ2-2; CDR3 DNA: TGTGCCAGCAGTTACCTGGTCGACACCGGGGAGCTGTTTTTT; CDR3 protein: CASSYLVDTGELFF
clone size: .; D gene: .; V gene: TRBV6-1; J gene: TRBJ1-5; CDR3 DNA: TGTGCCAGCAGTGAAGCTGGAGGAATTAGCAATCAGCCCCAGCATTTT; CDR3 protein: CASSEAGGISNQPQHF
clone size: .; D gene: TRBD1; V gene: TRBV9; J gene: TRBJ2-7; CDR3 DNA: TGTGCCAGCAGCGTAGGCCGGGACAGGGAGGGTTTCGAGCAGTACTTC; CDR3 protein: CASSVGRDREGFEQYF
clone size: .; D gene: .; V gene: TRBV6-9; J gene: TRBJ2-3; CDR3 DNA: TGTGCCGGACGCAGGAGCACAGATACGCAGTATTTT; CDR3 protein: CAGRRSTDTQYF
clone size: .; D gene: .; V gene: TRBV6-2/TRBV6-3; J gene: TRBJ1-2; CDR3 DNA: TGTGCCAGCCTCGGGTCTTCAGGAGCCGAGGGCTATGGCTACACCTTC; CDR3 protein: CASLGSSGAEGYGYTF
clone size: .; D gene: .; V gene: TRBV6-2/TRBV6-3; J gene: TRBJ2-7; CDR3 DNA: TGTGCCAGCACTGGGAGCGAGCAGTACTTC; CDR3 protein: CASTGSEQYF